This T cell receptor beta chain originates from a study of cytotoxic CD8 clonotypes in ibrutinib-treated CLL. TCRdb's copy holds only in-frame clones and misses some; the assay was immunoSEQ multiplex PCR. This sample yields about 310,000 clones, of which just under 80% are seen a single time; 6.5% to 8.5% belongs to the top ten. Per germline, CDR1 MNHEY and CDR2 SVGAGI. This CDR3 spans 11 amino acids. V lost 8 bases, J lost 5 bases, and 9 bases lay in between. The genes are TRBV6-5 and TRBJ2-5; D unresolved. This sample comprised PBMCs, obtained before ibrutinib treatment. The TCR comes from a human donor with chronic lymphocytic leukemia. CDR3 in amino acids: CASVRGETQYF. CDR3 sequence (DNA): TGTGCCAGCGTTCGTGGGGAGACCCAGTACTTC.